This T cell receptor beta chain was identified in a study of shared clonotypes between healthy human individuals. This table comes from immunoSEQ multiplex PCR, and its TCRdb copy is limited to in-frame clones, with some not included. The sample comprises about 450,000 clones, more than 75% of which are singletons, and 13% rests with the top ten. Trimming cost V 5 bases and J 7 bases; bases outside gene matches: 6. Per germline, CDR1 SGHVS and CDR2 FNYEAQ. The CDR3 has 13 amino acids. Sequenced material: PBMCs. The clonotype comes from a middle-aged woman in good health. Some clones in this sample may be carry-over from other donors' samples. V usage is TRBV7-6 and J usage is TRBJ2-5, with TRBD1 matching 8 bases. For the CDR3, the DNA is TGTGCCAGCAGCCCCCCGGGACAGGCGACCCAGTACTTC. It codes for CASSPPGQATQYF.